This T cell receptor (beta chain) was documented in a study of CXCR3-negative and CXCR3-positive naive CD8 T cells (dated by TCRdb to between 2017 and 2020). Notes on the research overall: In total, 130 million to 150 million TRB reads were obtained, which works out to roughly 1.5 +/- 0.3 million reads per library. The diversity and physicochemical repertoire analyses included some 11 donors pooled from two independent experiments. Naive subsets from several donors and memory cells from 3 donors were included in the TRBV-TRBJ cluster analysis.

According to the germline V gene, CDR1 reads SQVTM and CDR2 reads ANQGSEA. The CDR3 holds 17 amino acids from the cysteine to the phenylalanine. No DNA sequence was recorded. Without a recorded count, this clonotype is taken to be medium-sized (0.01 to 0.1%) from its frequency. What antigen it recognizes has not been identified. Sequencing took place on a NextSeq 550. The Human TCR Profiling Kit (MiLaboratory) was used to prepare UMI-labeled 5' RACE TRB cDNA libraries. The full amount of extracted RNA was used for cDNA synthesis, and the full amount of resulting cDNA was used for PCR amplification. The libraries were made side by side, with each library going through the same number of PCR cycles. The paper's data handling went like this. About 57,000 +/- 9,900 unique UMI-labeled TRB cDNA molecules per library were extracted with MIGEC and MiXCR, with at least two reads per UMI required. On average, around 40,000 +/- 10,000 functional in-frame TRB CDR3 nucleotide clonotypes lacking stop codons were found per library. After downsampling to 5000 UMI-labeled TRB molecules per sample, diversity metrics such as normalized Shannon-Wiener and Chao1 were calculated in VDJtools. For the central five CDR3 residues, VDJtools calculated physicochemical properties weighted by clonotype size, namely interaction energy, strength, volume and Kidera factor 4. Once TCRdb had reprocessed the reads, it stored one entry per CDR3 protein sequence and supplied no DNA. None of the V and J calls come from the authors' own analysis; TCRdb made them. The table of this sample itemizes some 8,000 distinct CDR3 sequences. Around 2.5% of the sample belongs to the ten largest clones.

Study-level results and caveats: TRB CDR3s from CXCR3-positive naive cells showed higher hydrophobicity (lower Kidera factor 4), lower energy, and higher strength and volume indices than CXCR3-negative naive cells. Because surface CD5, which has been linked to self-reactivity in mice, was comparable between naive subsets, TCR interaction strength was also inferred from TRB CDR3 physicochemical properties. Both naive subsets had comparably high repertoire diversity, while memory CD8+ T cells had much lower repertoire diversity. Within the same donor, TRBV-TRBJ usage looked similar between naive CXCR3-negative and CXCR3-positive cells, but memory cells had distinct patterns. Freshly isolated PBMCs were used for most assays because CXCR3 expression went down partially after cryopreservation.

Each CD8+ T cell subset was flow-sorted in triplicate, with 300,000 or so cells per subset placed directly into RLT lysis buffer. Naive CD8+ T cells were defined stringently as CD45RO-CCR7+CD27+CD95- to exclude memory contaminants. Peripheral blood mononuclear cells were isolated from buffy coats using standard density gradient centrifugation. Naive CXCR3-negative and CXCR3-positive CD8+ T cells were flow-sorted on a FACSAria III. Total RNA was extracted from sorted cells using an RNeasy Mini Kit. The sequence was collected from a human donor in good health. Some clones in this sample may be carry-over from other donors' samples. The source material was naive CXCR3- CD8+ T cells from blood. Sample cell subset or site, as interpreted from the label and publication: CD45RO-CCR7+CD27+CD95- naive CD8+ T cells lacking CXCR3 (TNR3-). This receptor chain uses TRBV29-1 and TRBJ1-2; checking the TCRdb D call of TRBD1 is not possible without DNA. The CDR3 amino acid sequence is: CSVEGGERTVRYYGYTF.